This T cell receptor (beta chain) was recorded in a study of human T cells and chemical hapten exposure. This clonotype has ten or more counts. Its target is unknown. Study outcomes and limitations: DPC sensitization did not alter TCRs above 1 in 1000 frequency.

Noted time point: healthy volunteer bleed at 6 weeks. Someone pulled total RNA out of unfractionated whole blood. Single cDNA molecules in the library carried unique molecular identifiers attached during preparation. TCRdb re-derived calls from the RACE reads in MiXCR, one entry per CDR3 protein. The sample yields some 81,000 distinct CDR3 sequences, 8.5% to 9.5% seen once. This CDR3 spans 12 amino acids. Trimming pared 5 bases from V and 7 bases from J, leaving 9 bases between. The sequence came from a female donor in good health. Some clones in this sample may be carry-over from other donors' samples. This sequence joins TRBV12-3 or TRBV12-4 and TRBJ2-1, with TRBD2 as a possible D gene (6 bases). Sequencing was done on a sample of whole blood. CDR3 in DNA: TGTGCCAGCAGTAGAGGGAGGAATGAGCAGTTCTTC. It specifies CASSRGRNEQFF.